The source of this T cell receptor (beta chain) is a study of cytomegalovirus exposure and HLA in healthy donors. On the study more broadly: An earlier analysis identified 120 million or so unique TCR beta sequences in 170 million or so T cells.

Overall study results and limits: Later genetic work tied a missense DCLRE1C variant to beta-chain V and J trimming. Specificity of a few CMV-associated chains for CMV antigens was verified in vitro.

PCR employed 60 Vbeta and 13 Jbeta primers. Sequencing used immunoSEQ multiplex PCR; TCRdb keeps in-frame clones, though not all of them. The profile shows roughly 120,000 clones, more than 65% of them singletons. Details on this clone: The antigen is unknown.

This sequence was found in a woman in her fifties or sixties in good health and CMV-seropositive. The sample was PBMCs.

The chain's CDR3 is CASSHRGDQPQHF. The DNA of the CDR3 is TGTGCCAGCAGTCACAGGGGTGATCAGCCCCAGCATTTT. V usage is TRBV21-1 and J usage is TRBJ1-5; the D call TRBD1 from the table was never checked on the DNA. TRBV21-1 is annotated as a pseudogene. The CDR3 extends over 13 amino acids.